These 27 T cell receptor beta chains originate from one sample sequenced in a study of blood T cell repertoires in COVID-19. This table comes from immunoSEQ multiplex PCR, and its TCRdb copy is limited to in-frame clones, with some not included. The table shows under 90,000 clones, with over 75% occurring only once. The sample comprised peripheral blood. The receptors were gathered from a man in his forties with COVID-19, enrolled during active disease.

This clone showed up just once. The V gene is TRBV14, the J gene TRBJ1-5; no clear D gene. V lost 5 bases to trimming and J lost 5 bases, with 13 bases between them. This CDR3 spans 14 amino acids. From germline, CDR1 is SGHDN and CDR2 FVKESK. CDR3 loop: CASSLTGSYQPQHF. For the CDR3, the DNA is TGTGCCAGCAGCTTAACGGGGTCTTATCAGCCCCAGCATTTT.

The chain couples TRBV24-1 to TRBJ2-7; 8 bases fit TRBD1. Unmatched junction bases numbered 16, after V lost 2 bases and J lost 5 bases. Germline V CDR1 and CDR2: KGHDR, SFDVKD. This CDR3 has 18 residues. This CDR3 is CATSDSLGSGSGGHEQYF. In DNA form, the CDR3 reads TGTGCCACCAGTGATTCTCTTGGTTCGGGTTCAGGGGGCCACGAGCAGTACTTC.

The gene calls are TRBV20-1 and TRBJ2-1; 9 nucleotides line up with TRBD2. CDR1 is DFQATT and CDR2 is SNEGSKA in the germline V gene (reference sequence). This CDR3 spans 11 amino acids. The junction had 5 bases not matched to a gene; V was cut back by 8 bases and J by 9 bases. CDR3 amino acids: CSSGGTVEQFF. For the CDR3, the DNA is TGCAGTAGCGGGGGGACCGTTGAGCAGTTCTTC.

This sequence joins TRBV5-1 and TRBJ2-2, with 7 positions matching TRBD2. CDR1 and CDR2 from the germline V gene are SGHRS and YFSETQ. The trim removed 5 bases at V and 5 bases at J, leaving 9 bases unmatched. CDR3 size: 15 residues. The CDR3 nucleotides are TGCGCCAGCAGTTCCGGGACTACCCCAACCGGGGAGCTGTTTTTT. Translation gives CASSSGTTPTGELFF.

The rearrangement links TRBV10-3 to TRBJ2-3; no firm D call. V lost 4 bases, J lost 0 bases, and 14 bases lay in between. From germline, CDR1 is ENHRY and CDR2 SYGVKD. The CDR3 sequence is 16 residues long. CDR3 residues: CAISVPGFTSTDTQYF. The CDR3 nucleotides read TGTGCCATCAGTGTCCCCGGGTTTACTAGCACAGATACGCAGTATTTT.

V and J are TRBV27 and TRBJ1-1; D is perhaps TRBD1 (5 bases). Germline V lookup: CDR1 MNHEY, CDR2 SMNVEV (reference sequence). V lost 6 bases, J lost 3 bases, and 8 bases lay in between. The CDR3 totals 12 residues. CDR3 coding DNA: TGTGCCAGCAGGGGGGGAGACACTGAAGCTTTCTTT. Amino acids: CASRGGDTEAFF.

This chain joins TRBV6-5 and TRBJ1-3; D gene ambiguous. Germline V gene sequence: CDR1 MNHEY, CDR2 SVGAGI. This CDR3 is 15 amino acids long. The V and J ends lost 2 bases and 0 bases respectively, with 8 bases between them. The CDR3 loop is CASSYDSTSGNTIYF. CDR3 in DNA: TGTGCCAGCAGTTACGATTCTACCTCTGGAAACACCATATATTTT.

The rearrangement uses TRBV6-6 and TRBJ2-1; 11 bases fit TRBD2. CDR1 is MNHNY and CDR2 is SVGAGI in the germline V gene (reference sequence). CDR3 length: 19 residues. J gave up 0 bases and V 5 bases, and 12 bases lay outside the gene matches. The CDR3 loop is CASSPPPLAGGRSYNEQFF. The CDR3 bases are TGTGCCAGCAGTCCACCCCCCCTAGCGGGGGGTCGCTCCTACAATGAGCAGTTCTTC.

The V call is TRBV6-5, the J call TRBJ1-1; the D gene is possibly TRBD1 (6 bases). V was trimmed by 4 bases and J by 11 bases, leaving 14 bases between them. The CDR3 runs to 12 residues. The germline V gene encodes CDR1 MNHEY and CDR2 SVGAGI. The CDR3 DNA is TGTGCCAGCAGTTCATGGGGGCGAGGGGCTTTCTTT. Translated, it gives CASSSWGRGAFF.

This clone was recorded once. This chain uses TRBV19 with TRBJ1-6; 7 nucleotides agree with TRBD1. The V and J ends lost 4 bases and 5 bases, in that order; junction bases with no gene match: 2. The CDR3 totals 14 residues. Germline CDR1 and CDR2: LNHDA and SQIVND (reference sequence). CDR3: CASSTTGNNSPLHF. Here the CDR3 DNA reads TGTGCCAGTAGTACGACAGGGAATAATTCACCCCTCCACTTT.

The gene calls are TRBV5-1 and TRBJ2-4, with 7 bases identical to TRBD1. There are 16 residues in the CDR3. Germline values: CDR1 SGHRS, CDR2 YFSETQ. V was pared by 2 bases and J by 7 bases, with 12 bases of the junction left unmatched. This CDR3 reads CASSLGGQSGGNIQYF. The CDR3 region has the DNA TGCGCCAGCAGCTTAGGGGGACAGTCGGGCGGGAACATTCAGTACTTC.

This chain joins TRBV28 and TRBJ2-1, with TRBD1 as a possible D gene (5 bases). There are 12 residues in the CDR3. V lost 8 bases and J lost 6, with 11 bases in between. Germline V CDR1 and CDR2: MDHEN, SYDVKM. CDR3 in DNA: TGTGCCAGCGGCTATGGGGCCAATGAGCAGTTCTTC. Encoded protein: CASGYGANEQFF.

This chain uses TRBV5-4 with TRBJ2-3; D might be TRBD1 (5 bases). The CDR3 totals 18 residues. The germline CDR1 and CDR2 sequences are SGHNT and YYREEE (reference sequence). V was shortened by 0 bases and J by 1 base, with 18 bases between the two germline ends. This CDR3 reads CASSLGTFFQRGTDTQYF. The CDR3 DNA follows: TGTGCCAGCAGCTTGGGGACATTCTTCCAGCGAGGCACAGATACGCAGTATTTT.

The genes are TRBV18 and TRBJ2-5; 7 bases fit TRBD1. This CDR3 comprises 13 residues. Trimming cost V 5 bases and J 2 bases; bases outside gene matches: 2. The V gene's germline CDR1 is KGHSH and CDR2 LQKENI. The CDR3 loop is CASSVQGQETQYF. CDR3 in DNA: TGTGCCAGCTCAGTACAGGGGCAAGAGACCCAGTACTTC.

The chain is built from TRBV28 and TRBJ2-4; perhaps TRBD1 as D (6 bases). Germline V gives CDR1 MDHEN, CDR2 SYDVKM. This CDR3 contains 14 residues. Trimming pared 4 bases from V and 8 bases from J, leaving 15 bases between. This CDR3 is CASSSSQGVDIQYF. CDR3 coding DNA: TGTGCCAGCAGTTCGTCACAGGGTGTGGACATTCAGTACTTC.

The chain has TRBV6-5 and TRBJ2-5; 9 bases fit TRBD2. With 6 bases clipped from V and 2 bases from J, the junction kept 7 bases outside the gene matches. This CDR3 spans 15 amino acids. Germline V CDR1 and CDR2: MNHEY, SVGAGI. The CDR3 DNA sequence: TGTGCCAGCAGACAGAGCGGGGGGAAACAAGAGACCCAGTACTTC. It yields the protein CASRQSGGKQETQYF.

V usage is TRBV5-8 and J usage is TRBJ2-1, with 9 bases aligning to TRBD1. Germline loops: CDR1 SGHTS, CDR2 YDEGEE. The CDR3 loop spans 16 amino acids. V was pared by 4 bases and J by 6 bases, with 11 bases of the junction left unmatched. CDR3 sequence (DNA): TGTGCCAGCAGCCATAAAAGGACAGGGGATGGCAATGAGCAGTTCTTC. Amino acids: CASSHKRTGDGNEQFF.

The chain uses TRBV27 and TRBJ2-7; 7 bases agree with TRBD1. CDR1 is MNHEY and CDR2 is SMNVEV in the germline V gene (reference sequence). The CDR3 consists of 13 residues. Trimming removed 6 bases from V and 4 bases from J; junction bases left unmatched: 6. In DNA form, the CDR3 reads TGTGCCAGCAGGGAGACAGGGCAGTACGAGCAGTACTTC. Residues: CASRETGQYEQYF.

J is TRBJ2-1 and V is TRBV5-8; the match to TRBD2 covers 9 bases. Per the germline V gene, CDR1 is SGHTS and CDR2 is YDEGEE. V shed 5 bases, J shed 7 bases, and the junction held 7 bases outside the gene matches. CDR3 length equals 14 residues. CDR3 in amino acids: CASRGSGGPNEQFF. CDR3 DNA: TGTGCCAGCAGGGGCAGCGGGGGGCCTAATGAGCAGTTCTTC.

The chain has TRBV10-3 and TRBJ1-1; 7 bases are a match to TRBD1. V gave up 6 bases and J gave up 6 bases; unmatched junction bases: 4. CDR3 length: 12 residues. Germline CDR1 is ENHRY and CDR2 is SYGVKD. The chain's CDR3 is CAISDRVSEAFF. CDR3 DNA sequence: TGTGCCATCAGCGACAGGGTTTCTGAAGCTTTCTTT.

This chain links TRBV20-1 with TRBJ2-7; TRBD1 agrees at 7 bases. This CDR3 is 12 amino acids long. Losses at the gene ends were 4 bases for V and 5 bases for J; bases not matched to a gene: 5. CDR1 DFQATT and CDR2 SNEGSKA come from the germline V gene (reference sequence). CDR3 residues: CSANDRAHEQYF. DNA of the CDR3: TGCAGTGCTAATGACAGGGCCCACGAGCAGTACTTC.

V and J are TRBV30 and TRBJ2-3; no clear D gene. The CDR3 loop spans 14 amino acids. Trimming took off 0 bases at V and 1 base at J, with 8 bases between the two ends. Looked up from germline, CDR1 is GTSNPN and CDR2 is SVGIG (reference sequence). The CDR3 coding sequence is TGTGCCTGGAGTGTAATATCGGGCACAGATACGCAGTATTTT. As protein: CAWSVISGTDTQYF.

The chain joins TRBV19 to TRBJ2-5, with D possibly being TRBD1 (7 bases). Germline V gives CDR1 LNHDA, CDR2 SQIVND (reference sequence). Trimming stripped 6 bases from V and 5 bases from J, with 19 bases between. This CDR3 has 15 amino acids. The DNA of the CDR3 is TGTGCCAGTAGCGGGACAGCGGAGGGCCGGGAGACCCAGTACTTC. Translating gives CASSGTAEGRETQYF. Together with reference TRBV19 and TRBJ2-5, the CDR3 gives the full variable domain: DGGITQSPKYLFRKEGQNVTLSCEQNLNHDAMYWYRQDPGQGLRLIYYSQIVNDFQKGDIAEGYSVSREKKESFPLTVTSAQKNPTAFYLCASSGTAEGRETQYFGPGTRLLVL.

V usage is TRBV7-2 and J usage is TRBJ2-2; the D is unclear. Trimming took 2 bases from V and 2 from J, leaving 6 bases between them. The CDR3 runs 14 residues. Germline CDR1 reads SGHTA; CDR2 reads FQGNSA. CDR3 sequence (DNA): TGTGCCAGCAGCTTATACTTCAACACCGGGGAGCTGTTTTTT. It translates to CASSLYFNTGELFF. Based on the CDR3 plus reference TRBV7-2 and TRBJ2-2, the full variable domain is GAGVSQSPSNKVTEKGKDVELRCDPISGHTALYWYRQSLGQGLEFLIYFQGNSAPDKSGLPSDRFSAERTGGSVSTLTIQRTQQEDSAVYLCASSLYFNTGELFFGEGSRLTVL.

V usage is TRBV6-6 and J usage is TRBJ2-1; 12 bases are shared with TRBD1. Germline loops: CDR1 MNHNY, CDR2 SVGAGI (reference sequence). The CDR3 has 16 amino acids. The V gene end was trimmed by 5 bases and the J gene end by 4 bases; junction bases not matched to a gene: 6. The CDR3 is CASSPRDRGLYNEQFF. CDR3 nucleotides: TGTGCCAGCAGTCCTAGGGACAGGGGGCTTTACAATGAGCAGTTCTTC.

J is TRBJ1-2 and V is TRBV6-6, with 9 bases identical to TRBD1. The V and J ends lost 6 bases and 8 bases, in that order; junction bases with no gene match: 7. This CDR3 is built from 13 residues. CDR1 is MNHNY, CDR2 SVGAGI, per germline (reference sequence). The CDR3 coding sequence is TGTGCCAGCAGGGCTTCACAGGGGGCCGGCTACACCTTC. This gives the protein CASRASQGAGYTF.

V gene TRBV6-5 combines with J gene TRBJ2-5; 9 nucleotides line up with TRBD1. With 2 bases clipped from V and 0 bases from J, the junction kept 1 base outside the gene matches. This CDR3 has 15 amino acids. CDR1 and CDR2 (germline): MNHEY, SVGAGI. CDR3 residues: CASSYGTGYQETQYF. Written as DNA, the CDR3 is TGTGCCAGCAGTTACGGGACAGGGTACCAAGAGACCCAGTACTTC.